This T cell receptor beta chain was sequenced in a study of identifying expanded T cells in peripheral blood. CDR1 and CDR2 (germline): SNHLY, FYNNEI. This CDR3 spans 13 amino acids. The V gene end was trimmed by 8 bases and the J gene end by 4 bases; junction bases not matched to a gene: 5. Clones were sequenced by immunoSEQ multiplex PCR, and TCRdb holds only the in-frame ones, with some missing. The table shows some 95,000 clones, with approximately 91% occurring only once. The chain links TRBV2 to TRBJ1-5; TRBD1 matches at 7 bases. This TCR was sampled from a person between 18 and 75 years old in good health. Sequencing was performed on blood. The CDR3 spells CASQGQSNQPQHF. CDR3 bases: TGTGCCAGCCAGGGACAGAGTAATCAGCCCCAGCATTTT.